This TCR beta chain was recorded in a study of cytomegalovirus exposure and HLA in healthy donors. 60 Vbeta and 13 Jbeta primers were used in PCR. Measured with immunoSEQ multiplex PCR; TCRdb has only the in-frame clones, and not every one. The sample includes roughly 110,000 clones, about 74% of them seen just once. CDR1 is KGHSY and CDR2 is FQNENV in the germline V gene. The CDR3 runs 14 residues. The V end was cut by 0 bases, the J end by 7 bases, with 12 bases between. The V and J genes are TRBV16 and TRBJ1-1; D is possibly TRBD1 (5 bases). The sequence derives from a middle-aged woman in good health and CMV-seropositive. Sequenced sample: PBMCs. Written as DNA, the CDR3 is TGTGCCAGCAGCCAATCGTTCCAGGGCTTTGAAGCTTTCTTT. Residues: CASSQSFQGFEAFF.